One and the same sample provided the 27 T cell receptor beta chains below, sequenced in a study of regulatory T cells in long-lasting Graves disease. Time point given: newly diagnosed GD, antithyroid drugs for less than 3 months. Researchers made the TCR library from RNA that was extracted from PBMCs. Researchers made TCR beta libraries by using iRepertoire HTBI primers and running Arm-PCR on CDR3 regions. TCRdb passed the multiplex PCR reads through MiXCR, listing each CDR3 protein once. The table records about 460,000 distinct CDR3 sequences, 14% of them present only once. These same records also appear under a second study, on T cells in Graves' hyperthyroidism and ophthalmopathy.

The material was peripheral blood mononuclear cells (PBMCs), obtained at new diagnosis, from a patient treated with antithyroid drugs. All receptors come from a woman in her 50s with Graves disease.

This clonotype has a handful of counts. V is TRBV6-1 and J is TRBJ2-5; 10 bases line up with TRBD2. V trimming: 3 bases; J trimming: 2 bases; junction bases outside the gene matches: 3. CDR1 and CDR2 (germline): MNHNS, SASEGT. The CDR3 has 15 amino acids. CDR3 sequence reads: CASSDPAGGQETQYF. In DNA form, the CDR3 reads TGTGCCAGCAGTGACCCAGCGGGAGGGCAAGAGACCCAGTACTTC.

The table lists this clonotype with many counts. This chain connects TRBV20-1 to TRBJ2-2; D gene ambiguous. The CDR3 has 15 residues. Germline assignment: CDR1 DFQATT and CDR2 SNEGSKA (reference sequence). V was trimmed by 0 bases and J by 1 base, leaving 9 bases between them. Here the CDR3 reads CSARDGLRNTGELFF. The CDR3 DNA is TGCAGTGCTAGAGATGGGCTAAGGAACACCGGGGAGCTGTTTTTT.

This clonotype was counted a few times. The chain carries TRBV20-1 and TRBJ1-5; possible D gene TRBD1, 5 bases. The CDR3 sequence is 14 residues long. CDR1 and CDR2 (germline): DFQATT, SNEGSKA (reference sequence). V shed 5 bases and J shed 0 bases, with 11 bases lying between them. The CDR3 sequence: CSASDRYSNQPQHF. For the CDR3, the DNA is TGCAGTGCTTCAGACAGATATAGCAATCAGCCCCAGCATTTT.

This clonotype was observed a handful of times. This chain joins TRBV6-1 and TRBJ2-4, with D possibly being TRBD2 (5 bases). Trimming removed 5 bases at V and 6 bases at J, with 11 bases between. CDR1 MNHNS and CDR2 SASEGT come from the germline V gene. There are 13 residues in the CDR3. The CDR3 coding sequence is TGTGCCAGCAGTCCCCGGGATATAAACATTCAGTACTTC. Translated, it gives CASSPRDINIQYF.

This clonotype was counted at least ten times. V usage is TRBV30 and J usage is TRBJ2-1, with 9 bases fitting TRBD2. The germline CDR1 and CDR2 sequences are GTSNPN and SVGIG (reference sequence). The CDR3 has 16 amino acids. V lost 0 bases and J lost 7; bases outside the gene matches: 10. This chain's CDR3 is CAWSVEGLAGTNEQFF. The DNA for the CDR3 is TGTGCCTGGAGTGTTGAAGGCCTAGCGGGGACGAATGAGCAGTTCTTC.

This clonotype appeared a few times. The gene calls are TRBV30 and TRBJ2-1; 13 nucleotides align to TRBD2. The CDR3 totals 20 residues. The germline V gene encodes CDR1 GTSNPN and CDR2 SVGIG (reference sequence). Trimming removed 1 base from V and 0 bases from J; junction bases left unmatched: 12. CDR3 nucleotides: TGTGCCTGGAGTGCCTTAAGGACTAGCGGGAGTCCGAGCTCCTACAATGAGCAGTTCTTC. Residues: CAWSALRTSGSPSSYNEQFF.

This clonotype was picked up a small number of times. V and J are TRBV6-1 and TRBJ2-1, with 7 bases matching TRBD1. The CDR3 is 15 amino acids. V lost 6 bases and J lost 9; bases outside the gene matches: 14. The V gene's germline CDR1 is MNHNS and CDR2 SASEGT. The CDR3 sequence is CASRPAKDRSGEQFF. The CDR3 DNA reads as TGTGCCAGCAGACCCGCGAAGGACAGGTCTGGTGAGCAGTTCTTC.

The sample holds many counts of this clonotype. The chain carries TRBV18 and TRBJ2-7; the match to TRBD2 covers 7 bases. This CDR3 comprises 15 residues. With V trimmed by 4 bases and J by 5 bases, 11 bases remained unmatched. Germline V gene data show CDR1 as KGHSH and CDR2 as LQKENI. CDR3 nucleotides: TGTGCCAGCTCACTAGACCCAGCGGGAAGGCACGAGCAGTACTTC. Encoded protein: CASSLDPAGRHEQYF.

The chain is built from TRBV5-4 and TRBJ1-4; 8 bases are shared with TRBD1. Germline V CDR1 and CDR2: SGHNT, YYREEE (reference sequence). The CDR3 runs 17 residues. The junction had 10 bases not matched to a gene; V was cut back by 0 bases and J by 6 bases. The CDR3 is CASSLGGTGGADEKLFF. The CDR3 coding sequence is TGTGCCAGCAGCTTGGGCGGAACAGGGGGAGCAGATGAAAAACTGTTTTTT.

This clonotype was found many times. J is TRBJ2-2 and V is TRBV29-1; 8 bases line up with TRBD1. J was trimmed by 3 bases and V by 4 bases; bases with no gene match: 22. Germline V gives CDR1 SQVTM, CDR2 ANQGSEA. The CDR3 spans 20 residues. The DNA for the CDR3 is TGCAGCGTTGTTATCGGACAGGGAGGACTCCTCCCTACCTACACCGGGGAGCTGTTTTTT. It specifies CSVVIGQGGLLPTYTGELFF.

This clonotype was observed a few times. V and J are TRBV20-1 and TRBJ2-7, with D possibly matching TRBD1 (6 bases). Trimming shortened V by 2 bases and J by 1 base, and 9 bases separated the two germline ends. There are 13 residues in the CDR3. Germline V gene lookup returns CDR1 DFQATT and CDR2 SNEGSKA (reference sequence). In nucleotides, the CDR3 is TGCAGTGCTAGAACAGGGTCTTCCTACGAGCAGTACTTC. As protein: CSARTGSSYEQYF.

This clonotype was counted ten times or more. The chain carries TRBV12-3 or TRBV12-4 and TRBJ2-7, with 10 bases matching TRBD2. V shed 5 bases, J shed 6 bases, and the junction held 7 bases outside the gene matches. The CDR3 extends over 14 amino acids. The CDR3 loop is CASSPLAGVSEQYF. CDR3 coding DNA: TGTGCCAGCAGTCCCCTAGCGGGAGTATCCGAGCAGTACTTC.

The chain recombines TRBV5-1 with TRBJ2-5, with D maybe TRBD1 (6 bases). CDR1 and CDR2 from the germline V gene are SGHRS and YFSETQ. The CDR3 sequence is 15 residues long. The V end lost 4 bases, the J end lost 5 bases, and 18 bases lay between the germline ends. This CDR3 is CASSSPTAQGETQYF. The CDR3 DNA follows: TGCGCCAGCAGCAGTCCGACAGCCCAGGGGGAGACCCAGTACTTC.

The V and J genes are TRBV5-1 and TRBJ2-7; 9 positions match TRBD2. V was clipped by 0 bases and J by 5 bases; unmatched bases: 6. Germline V gene sequence: CDR1 SGHRS, CDR2 YFSETQ. The CDR3 contains 15 residues. Here the CDR3 DNA reads TGCGCCAGCAGCTTGGAGTCTAGCGGGACTAACGAGCAGTACTTC. This sequence encodes CASSLESSGTNEQYF.

This sequence joins TRBV19 and TRBJ1-1, with D perhaps matching TRBD1 (5 bases). Germline values: CDR1 LNHDA, CDR2 SQIVND (reference sequence). The CDR3 contains 15 residues. V gave up 7 bases and J gave up 0 bases, with 15 bases separating them. CDR3 protein: CASTLNGAVNTEAFF. The CDR3 DNA is TGTGCCAGTACCTTAAACGGGGCGGTGAACACTGAAGCTTTCTTT.

Ten or more counts support this clonotype. The chain joins TRBV5-1 to TRBJ2-5, with D perhaps TRBD1 (6 bases). CDR3 length: 15 residues. Looked up from germline, CDR1 is SGHRS and CDR2 is YFSETQ. Trimming took 4 bases from V and 5 from J, leaving 18 bases between them. The CDR3: CASSLRTARGETQYF. In DNA form, the CDR3 reads TGCGCCAGCAGCCTCAGGACAGCTCGCGGCGAGACCCAGTACTTC. Complete variable domain (other parts from reference TRBV5-1 and TRBJ2-5): KAGVTQTPRYLIKTRGQQVTLSCSPISGHRSVSWYQQTPGQGLQFLFEYFSETQRNKGNFPGRFSGRQFSNSRSEMNVSTLELGDSALYLCASSLRTARGETQYFGPGTRLLVL.

This clonotype was seen ten or more times. V gene TRBV12-3 or TRBV12-4 combines with J gene TRBJ1-2, with a weak D call TRBD1 (6 bases). This CDR3 region has 15 residues. Trimming shortened V by 4 bases and J by 2 bases, and 14 bases separated the two germline ends. The CDR3 DNA is TGTGCCAGCAGTTCCCGGGGGGGCCTGAACTATGGCTACACCTTC. Translating it yields CASSSRGGLNYGYTF.

Many counts were recorded for this clonotype. This sequence joins TRBV2 and TRBJ2-1, with 8 bases fitting TRBD2. This CDR3 region has 16 residues. The germline CDR1 and CDR2 sequences are SNHLY and FYNNEI. V was clipped by 5 bases and J by 4 bases; unmatched bases: 10. Written as DNA, the CDR3 is TGTGCCAGCAGTTTCTCAGCGGGAGTGGGGTACAATGAGCAGTTCTTC. Residues: CASSFSAGVGYNEQFF.

The chain carries TRBV19 and TRBJ2-1; D gene uncertain. Deletions cut 3 bases from V and 7 bases from J, with 13 bases between. The CDR3 spans 14 residues. Germline V gene data show CDR1 as LNHDA and CDR2 as SQIVND (reference sequence). CDR3 nucleotide sequence: TGTGCCAGTAGTATTGTGGCAGCGAGGAATGAGCAGTTCTTC. Its protein product is CASSIVAARNEQFF.

This clonotype has a count of ten or more. The J gene is TRBJ1-2, the V gene TRBV18; the D is unclear. V was shortened by 3 bases and J by 6 bases, with 11 bases between the two germline ends. The CDR3 loop spans 13 amino acids. Looked up from germline, CDR1 is KGHSH and CDR2 is LQKENI. This CDR3 is CASSPETANGYTF. CDR3 nucleotides: TGTGCCAGCTCACCCGAGACTGCAAATGGCTACACCTTC.

This clonotype appeared many times. V usage is TRBV6-5 and J usage is TRBJ1-2; 7 bases fit TRBD1. V shed 4 bases and J 4 bases; nucleotides not matched to a gene: 9. The germline V gene encodes CDR1 MNHEY and CDR2 SVGAGI. This CDR3 contains 15 residues. DNA of the CDR3: TGTGCCAGCAGTTGGGATAGGGACAGACCCTATGGCTACACCTTC. This sequence encodes CASSWDRDRPYGYTF.

This chain uses TRBV6-1 with TRBJ2-3; 9 bases are a match to TRBD2. The CDR3 extends over 14 amino acids. V lost 10 bases, J lost 2 bases, and 7 bases stayed unmatched. The V gene's germline CDR1 is MNHNS and CDR2 SASEGT. This CDR3 reads CATALAGTTDTQYF. The DNA of the CDR3 is TGTGCCACGGCCCTAGCGGGGACCACAGATACGCAGTATTTT.

The chain carries TRBV10-1 and TRBJ2-1, with 10 bases identical to TRBD1. Unmatched junction bases numbered 9, after V lost 3 bases and J lost 7 bases. CDR1 is WNHNN, CDR2 SYGVQD, per germline (reference sequence). The CDR3 has 16 amino acids. CDR3 region: CASSDPGTGAKNEQFF. The CDR3 DNA reads as TGCGCCAGCAGTGACCCCGGGACAGGGGCGAAGAATGAGCAGTTCTTC.

This clonotype was observed at least ten times. This rearrangement joins TRBV28 to TRBJ2-7; 11 bases are shared with TRBD2. With 6 bases clipped from V and 3 bases from J, the junction kept 10 bases outside the gene matches. Germline CDR1 and CDR2: MDHEN and SYDVKM. The CDR3 contains 16 residues. Here the CDR3 reads CASRGRSGRAYYEQYF. The CDR3 DNA reads TGTGCCAGCAGGGGACGTAGCGGGAGGGCCTACTACGAGCAGTACTTC.

This clonotype was seen a few times. J is TRBJ2-7 and V is TRBV18, with D hard to call. Deletions cut 0 bases from V and 7 bases from J, with 19 bases between. The CDR3 sequence is 16 residues long. Germline lookup yields CDR1 KGHSH and CDR2 LQKENI. For the CDR3, the DNA is TGTGCCAGCTCACCACCATCGGTGTCTCCTACGAGGGAGCAGTACTTC. This codes for CASSPPSVSPTREQYF.

Comments on this clonotype: This probably arose from a read error, given a far larger clone one base away. This chain uses TRBV12-3 or TRBV12-4 with TRBJ1-1; D is ambiguous. The CDR3 runs to 13 residues. Trimming removed 2 bases at V and 2 bases at J, with 6 bases between. This CDR3 reads CASSLQDNTEAFF. The DNA of the CDR3 is TGTGCCAGCAGTTTACAGGATAACACTGAAGCTTTCTTT.

This clonotype was recorded a few times. The gene calls are TRBV30 and TRBJ2-1; D tentatively reads TRBD1 or TRBD2 (5 bases each). V lost 0 bases and J lost 8, with 23 bases in between. The CDR3 extends over 17 amino acids. CDR1 and CDR2 (germline): GTSNPN, SVGIG (reference sequence). This CDR3 is CAWSVRRDLQWLDEQFF. CDR3 nucleotide sequence: TGTGCCTGGAGTGTACGCAGGGACCTCCAGTGGCTAGATGAGCAGTTCTTC. The whole variable domain, remainder taken from reference TRBV30 and TRBJ2-1, is SQTIHQWPATLVQPVGSPLSLECTVEGTSNPNLYWYRQAAGRGLQLLFYSVGIGQISSEVPQNLSASRPQDRQFILSSKKLLLSDSGFYLCAWSVRRDLQWLDEQFFGPGTRLTVL.